This TCR beta chain was captured by sequencing in a study of cytomegalovirus exposure and HLA in healthy donors. Turning to the study itself: The 120 or so validation repertoires were reported in a later analysis to have been generated on the same platform as the roughly 630 first-cohort repertoires. Study results and limitations: The classifier reportedly diagnosed cytomegalovirus status with high sensitivity and specificity. The investigators catalogued 150 or so TCR beta chains as cytomegalovirus-associated. Many donors carried some public TCRs, although rarity characterized most TCR sequences.

Assay used: immunoSEQ multiplex PCR; TCRdb lists only in-frame clones, some missing. Counted here are about 260,000 clones, 90% occurring once; the ten biggest clones make up roughly 3%. This clone was counted once. The antigen remains undetermined. The V end lost 2 bases, the J end lost 4 bases, and 10 bases lay between the germline ends. The length of the CDR3 is 15 residues. The germline gives CDR1 SGHRS, CDR2 YFSETQ. This receptor was taken from a woman in her twenties or thirties in good health and CMV-seronegative. J is TRBJ2-6 and V is TRBV5-1; D call uncertain. The sample comprised PBMCs. The CDR3, as DNA: TGCGCCAGCAGCTTCGTTGCTACCGGGGCCAACGTCCTGACTTTC. Encoded protein: CASSFVATGANVLTF.